What follows are 5 T cell receptor beta chains derived from one specimen sequenced in a study of control samples from healthy donors and cancer patients. The data were produced by immunoSEQ multiplex PCR, yet TCRdb's version contains in-frame clones alone and is incomplete. This sample has 150,000 to 170,000 clones, with about 94% found just once. Sequencing was done on a sample of blood. The receptors originated from a man between 40 and 49 years old in good health.

The rearrangement links TRBV28 to TRBJ2-3; tentative D call: TRBD1 (6 bases). V lost 5 bases and J lost 3, with 12 bases in between. Per the germline V gene, CDR1 is MDHEN and CDR2 is SYDVKM. The CDR3 sequence is 14 residues long. This chain's CDR3 is CASSRNRGTDTQYF. In DNA form, the CDR3 reads TGTGCCAGCAGTCGAAATAGGGGGACAGATACGCAGTATTTT.

The J gene is TRBJ2-7, the V gene TRBV28; tentatively, D is TRBD2 (6 bases). Between the trimmed V and J ends, which lost 6 bases and 1 base, there was a span of 16 bases. Germline V gives CDR1 MDHEN, CDR2 SYDVKM. The CDR3 spans 15 residues. CDR3 sequence (DNA): TGTGCCAGCAGCCCCCGCGGGACCACATCCTACGAGCAGTACTTC. It translates to CASSPRGTTSYEQYF.

V gene TRBV3-1 (or the pseudogene TRBV3-2) combines with J gene TRBJ1-5; possible D gene TRBD1, 6 bases. Germline values: CDR1 LGHDT, CDR2 YNNKEL (reference sequence). The CDR3 sequence is 16 residues long. V lost 5 bases and J 0 bases, leaving 14 bases between the germline ends. This CDR3 reads CASSSRDTDSNQPQHF. The CDR3 DNA sequence: TGTGCCAGCAGCTCCCGGGACACCGATAGCAATCAGCCCCAGCATTTT.

This sequence joins TRBV5-1 and TRBJ1-2; TRBD1 matches at 7 bases. CDR1 and CDR2 from the germline V gene are SGHRS and YFSETQ. Unmatched junction bases numbered 9, after V lost 4 bases and J lost 3 bases. The CDR3 runs to 15 residues. The DNA for the CDR3 is TGCGCCAGCAGCCAGGGACAGCCTCAGGACTATGGCTACACCTTC. Translation: CASSQGQPQDYGYTF.

CDR3 coding DNA: TGTGCCAGCAGCCGACAGGGAGGCTCTCCTGGTAACACCTTC. It codes for CASSRQGGSPGNTF. The chain is built from TRBV7-9 and TRBJ1-2, with TRBD1 matching over 7 bases. J was trimmed by 12 bases and V by 5 bases; bases with no gene match: 15. CDR3 length equals 14 residues. The germline V gene has CDR1 SEHNR and CDR2 FQNEAQ (reference sequence).